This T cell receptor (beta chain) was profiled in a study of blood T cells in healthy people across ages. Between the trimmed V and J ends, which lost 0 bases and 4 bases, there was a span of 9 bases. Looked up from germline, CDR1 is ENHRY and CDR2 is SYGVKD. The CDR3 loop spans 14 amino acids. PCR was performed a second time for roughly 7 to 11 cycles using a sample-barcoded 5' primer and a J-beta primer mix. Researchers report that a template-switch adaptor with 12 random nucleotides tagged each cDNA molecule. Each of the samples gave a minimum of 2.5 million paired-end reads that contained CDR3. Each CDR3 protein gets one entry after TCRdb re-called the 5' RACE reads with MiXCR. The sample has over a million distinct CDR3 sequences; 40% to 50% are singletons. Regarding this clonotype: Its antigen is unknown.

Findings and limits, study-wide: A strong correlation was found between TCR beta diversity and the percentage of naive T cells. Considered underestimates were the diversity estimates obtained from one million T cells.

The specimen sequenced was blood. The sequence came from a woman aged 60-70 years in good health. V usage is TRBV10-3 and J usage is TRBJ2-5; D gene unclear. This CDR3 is CAISESVLPETQYF. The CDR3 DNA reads TGTGCCATCAGTGAGTCGGTCCTTCCAGAGACCCAGTACTTC.